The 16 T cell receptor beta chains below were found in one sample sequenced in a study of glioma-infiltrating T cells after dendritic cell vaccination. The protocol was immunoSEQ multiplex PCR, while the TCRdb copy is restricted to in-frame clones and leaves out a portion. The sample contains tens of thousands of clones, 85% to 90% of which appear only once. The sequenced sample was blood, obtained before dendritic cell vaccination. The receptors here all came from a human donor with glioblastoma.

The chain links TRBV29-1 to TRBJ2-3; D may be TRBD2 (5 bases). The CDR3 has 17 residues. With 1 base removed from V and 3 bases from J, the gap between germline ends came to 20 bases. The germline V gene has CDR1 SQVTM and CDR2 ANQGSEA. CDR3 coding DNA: TGCAGCGTTGAAGGCCTGTACGACTACCCGATTACAGATACGCAGTATTTT. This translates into CSVEGLYDYPITDTQYF.

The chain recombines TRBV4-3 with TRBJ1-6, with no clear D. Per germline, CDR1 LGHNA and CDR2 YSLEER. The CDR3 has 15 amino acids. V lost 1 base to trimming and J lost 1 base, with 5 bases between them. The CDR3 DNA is TGCGCCAGCAGCCAAGTCAGGTCCTATAATTCACCCCTCCACTTT. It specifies CASSQVRSYNSPLHF.

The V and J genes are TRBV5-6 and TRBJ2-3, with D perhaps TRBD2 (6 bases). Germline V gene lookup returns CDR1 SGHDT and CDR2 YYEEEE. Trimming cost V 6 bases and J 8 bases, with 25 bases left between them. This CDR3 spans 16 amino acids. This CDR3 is CASTAPGLGLVGTQYF. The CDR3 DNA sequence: TGTGCCAGCACCGCGCCGGGACTGGGTCTTGTTGGTACGCAGTATTTT.

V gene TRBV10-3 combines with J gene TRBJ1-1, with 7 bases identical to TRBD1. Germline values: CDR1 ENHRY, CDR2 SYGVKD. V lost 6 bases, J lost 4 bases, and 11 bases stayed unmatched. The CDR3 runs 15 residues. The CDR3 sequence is CAIRKEQGSSTEAFF. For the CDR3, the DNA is TGTGCCATCAGGAAAGAACAGGGGTCGAGCACTGAAGCTTTCTTT.

The CDR3 spells CASSPKDSYEQYF. The CDR3 DNA sequence: TGTGCCAGCTCACCAAAGGACAGCTACGAGCAGTACTTC. The chain combines TRBV18 with TRBJ2-7; perhaps TRBD1 as D (6 bases). V lost 2 bases and J lost 3, with 8 bases in between. Germline V gives CDR1 KGHSH, CDR2 LQKENI. CDR3 length: 13 amino acids.

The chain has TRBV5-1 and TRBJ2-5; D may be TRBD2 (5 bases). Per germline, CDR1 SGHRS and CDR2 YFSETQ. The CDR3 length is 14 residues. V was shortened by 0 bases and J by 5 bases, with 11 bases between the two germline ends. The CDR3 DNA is TGCGCCAGCAGCTTGGCGTCCGGGGATGAGACCCAGTACTTC. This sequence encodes CASSLASGDETQYF.

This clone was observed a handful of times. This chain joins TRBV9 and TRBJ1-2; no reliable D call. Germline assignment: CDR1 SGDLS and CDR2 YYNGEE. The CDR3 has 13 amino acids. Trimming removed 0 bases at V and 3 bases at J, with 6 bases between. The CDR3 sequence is CASSVERDYGYTF. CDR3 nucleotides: TGTGCCAGCAGCGTAGAGAGAGACTATGGCTACACCTTC.

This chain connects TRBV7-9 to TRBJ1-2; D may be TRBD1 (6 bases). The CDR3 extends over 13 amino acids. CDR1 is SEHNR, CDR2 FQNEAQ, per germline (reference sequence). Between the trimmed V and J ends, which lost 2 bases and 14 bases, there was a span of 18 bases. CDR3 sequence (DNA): TGTGCCAGCAGCTTAAGTTTGGGACAATTCCCTACCTTC. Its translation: CASSLSLGQFPTF.

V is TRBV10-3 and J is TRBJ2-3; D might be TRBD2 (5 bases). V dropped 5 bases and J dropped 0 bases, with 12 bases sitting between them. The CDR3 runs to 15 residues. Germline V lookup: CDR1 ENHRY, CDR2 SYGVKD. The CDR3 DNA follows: TGTGCCATCAGTCCCAGAGCGGTAAGCACAGATACGCAGTATTTT. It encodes CAISPRAVSTDTQYF.

The CDR3 sequence is CASSPGLAGGLNNEQFF. CDR3 nucleotide sequence: TGTGCCAGCAGCCCGGGACTAGCGGGAGGGCTTAACAATGAGCAGTTCTTC. The rearrangement joins TRBV7-2 to TRBJ2-1, with 16 bases that match TRBD2. Germline V gene lookup returns CDR1 SGHTA and CDR2 FQGNSA. Trimming at V came to 5 bases and at J to 5 bases, leaving 6 bases not matched to a gene. The CDR3 consists of 17 residues.

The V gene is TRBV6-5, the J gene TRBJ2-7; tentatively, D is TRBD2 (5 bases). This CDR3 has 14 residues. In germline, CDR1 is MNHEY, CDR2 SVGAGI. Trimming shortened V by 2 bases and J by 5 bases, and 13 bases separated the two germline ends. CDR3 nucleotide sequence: TGTGCCAGCAGTTACGACTTAATAGCGAACGAGCAGTACTTC. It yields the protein CASSYDLIANEQYF.

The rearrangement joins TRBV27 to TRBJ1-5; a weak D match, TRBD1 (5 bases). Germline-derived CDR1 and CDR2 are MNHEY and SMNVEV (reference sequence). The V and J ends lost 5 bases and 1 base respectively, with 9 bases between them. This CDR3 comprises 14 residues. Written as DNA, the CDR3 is TGTGCCAGCAGTCTGGGACTGAGCAATCAGCCCCAGCATTTT. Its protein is CASSLGLSNQPQHF.

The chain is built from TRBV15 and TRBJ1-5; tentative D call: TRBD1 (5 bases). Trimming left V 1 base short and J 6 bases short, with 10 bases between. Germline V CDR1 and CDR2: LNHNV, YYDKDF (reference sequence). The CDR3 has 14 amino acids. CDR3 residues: CATSRAAGPQPQHF. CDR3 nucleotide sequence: TGTGCCACCAGCAGAGCGGCAGGGCCTCAGCCCCAGCATTTT.

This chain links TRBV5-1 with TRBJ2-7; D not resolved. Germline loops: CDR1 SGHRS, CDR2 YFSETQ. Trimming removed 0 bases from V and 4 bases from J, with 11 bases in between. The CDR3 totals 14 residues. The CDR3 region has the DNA TGCGCCAGCAGCTTGGCCCCTGCCCTATACGAGCAGTACTTC. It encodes CASSLAPALYEQYF.

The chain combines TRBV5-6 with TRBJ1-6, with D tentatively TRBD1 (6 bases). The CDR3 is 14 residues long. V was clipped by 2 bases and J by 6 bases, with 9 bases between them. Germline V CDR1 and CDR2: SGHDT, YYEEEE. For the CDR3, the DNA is TGTGCCAGCAGCTTCGGACAGACTAATTCACCCCTCCACTTT. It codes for CASSFGQTNSPLHF.

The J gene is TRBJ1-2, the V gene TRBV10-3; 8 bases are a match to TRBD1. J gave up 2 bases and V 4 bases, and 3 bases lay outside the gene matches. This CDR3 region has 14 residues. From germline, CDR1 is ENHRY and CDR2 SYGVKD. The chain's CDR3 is CAISGDRLNYGYTF. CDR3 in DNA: TGTGCCATCAGTGGGGACAGGCTAAACTATGGCTACACCTTC.